A single sample is the source of the 9 T cell receptor beta chains below, sequenced in a study of blood T cell repertoires in COVID-19 (dated by TCRdb to about 2020). Receptor amplification or capture employed the immunoSEQ multiplex PCR assay. Imported from immuneACCESS, the table was reduced by TCRdb to in-frame sequences with V and J called. These copies leave out some clones; in studies compared against another copy, an unresolved V gene accounts for under half, and the cause of the remainder is not known. A total of approximately 160,000 clones appear in this sample, roughly 80% of them only once. Together, the top ten hold about 3% of the sample. The sample was peripheral blood. These receptors all come from a man between 65 and 80 years old with acute or convalescent COVID-19.

The V call is TRBV5-1, the J call TRBJ1-2, with 9 bases aligning to TRBD1. The germline gives CDR1 SGHRS, CDR2 YFSETQ. The CDR3 is 15 amino acids. With V trimmed by 0 bases and J by 1 base, 1 base remained unmatched. CDR3 sequence reads: CASSLGQGGNYGYTF. As DNA, the CDR3 is TGCGCCAGCAGCTTGGGACAGGGGGGTAACTATGGCTACACCTTC.

This chain uses TRBV7-2 with TRBJ1-3, with TRBD1 identical over 7 bases. Germline CDR1 SGHTA, CDR2 FQGNSA. There are 15 residues in the CDR3. The junction had 4 bases not matched to a gene; V was cut back by 5 bases and J by 0 bases. The CDR3 DNA is TGTGCCAGCAGCCCTCGACAGGGCTCTGGAAACACCATATATTTT. Its protein product is CASSPRQGSGNTIYF.

The V call is TRBV19, the J call TRBJ1-5; the D gene is possibly TRBD1 (5 bases). The CDR3 has 15 amino acids. V lost 9 bases and J lost 4, with 19 bases in between. Germline V gives CDR1 LNHDA, CDR2 SQIVND (reference sequence). The CDR3 DNA follows: TGTGCCAGCAATCCTTCGGCCAGGGAAAATCAGCCCCAGCATTTT. Amino acids: CASNPSARENQPQHF. Using reference TRBV19 and TRBJ1-5 for the parts outside the CDR3, the full variable domain is DGGITQSPKYLFRKEGQNVTLSCEQNLNHDAMYWYRQDPGQGLRLIYYSQIVNDFQKGDIAEGYSVSREKKESFPLTVTSAQKNPTAFYLCASNPSARENQPQHFGDGTRLSIL.

J is TRBJ1-6 and V is TRBV28, with no clear D. V was clipped by 7 bases and J by 2 bases, with 9 bases between them. This CDR3 comprises 14 residues. Germline assignment: CDR1 MDHEN and CDR2 SYDVKM. CDR3 amino acids: CASKTSAYNSPLHF. The CDR3 DNA follows: TGTGCCAGCAAGACCAGCGCCTATAATTCACCCCTCCACTTT.

The chain uses TRBV9 and TRBJ1-1; D possibly corresponds to TRBD1 (6 bases). Germline V lookup: CDR1 SGDLS, CDR2 YYNGEE. V shed 4 bases and J shed 3 bases, with 22 bases lying between them. CDR3 size: 17 residues. CDR3 residues: CASSTGQGFGRYTEAFF. The CDR3 region has the DNA TGTGCCAGCAGCACGGGACAAGGTTTTGGACGGTACACTGAAGCTTTCTTT.

With regard to this clone: This sample includes further DNA sequences coding for the same CDR3. The rearrangement uses TRBV3-1 (or the pseudogene TRBV3-2) and TRBJ1-6; TRBD1 matches at 7 bases. The CDR3 extends over 15 amino acids. Germline-derived CDR1 and CDR2 are LGHDT and YNNKEL (reference sequence). The junction had 4 bases not matched to a gene; V was cut back by 1 base and J by 7 bases. The CDR3 loop is CASSQAGGRNSPLHF. CDR3 sequence (DNA): TGTGCCAGCAGCCAAGCAGGGGGTAGAAATTCACCCCTCCACTTT.

The chain has TRBV5-4 and TRBJ2-2; TRBD1 might be the D (6 bases). V was trimmed by 0 bases and J by 8 bases, leaving 20 bases between them. CDR3 size: 17 residues. Germline V lookup: CDR1 SGHNT, CDR2 YYREEE (reference sequence). CDR3 nucleotides: TGTGCCAGCAGCTTGGTCGTCTCAGGGGCAAACCTGGGGGAGCTGTTTTTT. Its protein is CASSLVVSGANLGELFF.

V usage is TRBV14 and J usage is TRBJ1-1, with TRBD1 matching 10 bases. CDR3 length: 17 residues. Germline loops: CDR1 SGHDN, CDR2 FVKESK. V shed 3 bases and J 2 bases; nucleotides not matched to a gene: 9. The CDR3 DNA reads TGTGCCAGCAGCCACGTATACGACAGGGGGCTAAACACTGAAGCTTTCTTT. Its protein is CASSHVYDRGLNTEAFF.

This clone was observed a few times. The V gene is TRBV19, the J gene TRBJ1-6; maybe TRBD1 (6 bases). Germline CDR1 is LNHDA and CDR2 is SQIVND (reference sequence). The CDR3 extends over 15 amino acids. The V end was cut by 7 bases, the J end by 7 bases, with 17 bases between. The CDR3 protein is CASNPGTGSNSPLHF. The DNA of the CDR3 is TGTGCCAGTAACCCCGGCACAGGGAGCAATTCACCCCTCCACTTT. Together with reference TRBV19 and TRBJ1-6, the CDR3 gives the full variable domain: DGGITQSPKYLFRKEGQNVTLSCEQNLNHDAMYWYRQDPGQGLRLIYYSQIVNDFQKGDIAEGYSVSREKKESFPLTVTSAQKNPTAFYLCASNPGTGSNSPLHFGNGTRLTVT.